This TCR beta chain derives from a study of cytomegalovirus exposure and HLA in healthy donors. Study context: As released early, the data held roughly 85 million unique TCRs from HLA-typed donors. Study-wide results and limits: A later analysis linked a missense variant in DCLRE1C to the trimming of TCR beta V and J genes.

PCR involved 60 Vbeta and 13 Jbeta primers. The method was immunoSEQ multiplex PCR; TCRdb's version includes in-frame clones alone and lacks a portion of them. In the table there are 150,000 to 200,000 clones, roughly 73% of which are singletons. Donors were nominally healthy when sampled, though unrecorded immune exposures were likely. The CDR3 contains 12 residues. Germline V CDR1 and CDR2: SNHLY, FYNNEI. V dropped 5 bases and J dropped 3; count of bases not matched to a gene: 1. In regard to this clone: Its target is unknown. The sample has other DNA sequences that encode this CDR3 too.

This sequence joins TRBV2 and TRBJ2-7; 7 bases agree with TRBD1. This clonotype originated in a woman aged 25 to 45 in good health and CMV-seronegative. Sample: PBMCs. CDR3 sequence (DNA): TGTGCCAGCAGTCGGGACAGCTACGAGCAGTACTTC. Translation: CASSRDSYEQYF.